The next 16 T cell receptor beta chains were all read from a single sample in a study of T cell changes during pregnancy in multiple sclerosis. TCRdb's copy holds only in-frame clones and misses some; the assay was immunoSEQ multiplex PCR. This sample has tens of thousands of clones, with 80% to 95% found just once. The specimen comprised peripheral blood, sampled in the first trimester of pregnancy. The receptors were sampled from a female donor with multiple sclerosis, enrolled in a pregnancy study.

This rearrangement joins TRBV4-2 to TRBJ1-3; D is undetermined. The CDR3 totals 15 residues. Germline CDR1 is LGHNA and CDR2 is YNFKEQ. V was shortened by 0 bases and J by 9 bases, with 15 bases between the two germline ends. Here the CDR3 reads CASSQEGGRMPTIYF. CDR3 sequence (DNA): TGTGCCAGCAGCCAAGAAGGTGGGAGGATGCCCACCATATATTTT.

This chain joins TRBV7-2 and TRBJ1-5, with TRBD1 as a possible D gene (6 bases). Trimming left V 0 bases short and J 4 bases short, with 7 bases between. The CDR3 has 14 amino acids. Germline V CDR1 and CDR2: SGHTA, FQGNSA. The CDR3 bases are TGTGCCAGCAGCTTAGCAGGGGGAAATCAGCCCCAGCATTTT. Its protein product is CASSLAGGNQPQHF.

V is TRBV5-5 and J is TRBJ2-7; 7 nucleotides agree with TRBD1. The V gene end was trimmed by 4 bases and the J gene end by 9 bases; junction bases not matched to a gene: 19. The CDR3 contains 16 residues. In germline, CDR1 is SGHKS, CDR2 YYEKEE (reference sequence). The CDR3 protein is CASSQGQDRTLAGQYF. CDR3 bases: TGTGCCAGCAGCCAAGGACAGGACCGGACTTTGGCCGGGCAGTACTTC. Supplemented by reference TRBV5-5 and TRBJ2-7, the full variable domain reads DAGVTQSPTHLIKTRGQQVTLRCSPISGHKSVSWYQQVLGQGPQFIFQYYEKEERGRGNFPDRFSARQFPNYSSELNVNALLLGDSALYLCASSQGQDRTLAGQYFGPGTRLTVT.

This clone was observed a handful of times. The V and J genes are TRBV7-2 and TRBJ2-1; maybe TRBD2 (5 bases). The V end lost 1 base, the J end lost 10 bases, and 17 bases lay between the germline ends. Germline V gives CDR1 SGHTA, CDR2 FQGNSA. The CDR3 runs to 15 residues. The CDR3 DNA follows: TGTGCCAGCAGCTTAGACGGGGTGGAATCGCGGGAGCAGTTCTTC. This translates into CASSLDGVESREQFF.

The chain is built from TRBV30 and TRBJ1-3; tentatively, D is TRBD1 (5 bases). This CDR3 has 14 residues. Trimming stripped 1 base from V and 0 bases from J, with 7 bases between. CDR1 is GTSNPN and CDR2 is SVGIG in the germline V gene (reference sequence). The CDR3 sequence: CAWSGGSSGNTIYF. The CDR3 region has the DNA TGTGCCTGGAGTGGGGGCTCCTCTGGAAACACCATATATTTT.

The chain joins TRBV4-3 to TRBJ2-5, with 7 bases lining up with TRBD2. Germline V gene data show CDR1 as LGHNA and CDR2 as YSLEER. The CDR3 runs 17 residues. Unmatched junction bases numbered 7, after V lost 0 bases and J lost 0 bases. The CDR3 sequence: CASSQDWGGLYQETQYF. In DNA form, the CDR3 reads TGCGCCAGCAGCCAAGATTGGGGGGGACTGTACCAAGAGACCCAGTACTTC.

V usage is TRBV7-2 and J usage is TRBJ2-1; TRBD1 might be the D (5 bases). This CDR3 is 14 amino acids long. Trimming shortened V by 3 bases and J by 4 bases, and 10 bases separated the two germline ends. Looked up from germline, CDR1 is SGHTA and CDR2 is FQGNSA. CDR3 sequence reads: CASSFDSSYNEQFF. The CDR3 DNA follows: TGTGCCAGCAGCTTCGACAGTTCTTACAATGAGCAGTTCTTC.

A remark on this clone: Mismatch with germline at one junction end may stem from a read error. The chain couples TRBV7-6 to TRBJ2-2, with 14 bases identical to TRBD2. The CDR3 length is 21 residues. Germline CDR1 is SGHVS and CDR2 is FNYEAQ. CDR3 amino acids: CASSSSPPSTSGGANTGELFF. DNA for the CDR3: TGTGCCAGCAGCTCAAGCCCCCCCTCGACTAGCGGGGGGGCGAATACCGGGGAGCTGTTTTTT.

CDR3 nucleotides: TGCGCCAGCAGCTTGGTTTCAACAGGGGATGGCTACACCTTC. Its translation is CASSLVSTGDGYTF. This chain connects TRBV5-1 to TRBJ1-2; 7 bases are shared with TRBD1. The V gene's germline CDR1 is SGHRS and CDR2 YFSETQ. This CDR3 has 14 residues. The trim removed 0 bases at V and 6 bases at J, leaving 5 bases unmatched. Together with reference TRBV5-1 and TRBJ1-2, the CDR3 gives the full variable domain: KAGVTQTPRYLIKTRGQQVTLSCSPISGHRSVSWYQQTPGQGLQFLFEYFSETQRNKGNFPGRFSGRQFSNSRSEMNVSTLELGDSALYLCASSLVSTGDGYTFGSGTRLTVV.

This chain connects TRBV27 to TRBJ1-2; D possibly corresponds to TRBD1 (6 bases). V lost 4 bases to trimming and J lost 7 bases, with 19 bases between them. There are 15 residues in the CDR3. The germline CDR1 and CDR2 sequences are MNHEY and SMNVEV (reference sequence). The CDR3 nucleotides read TGTGCCAGCAGTTCCCTACAGGGTTGGTTTATTGGCTACACCTTC. This sequence encodes CASSSLQGWFIGYTF.

The gene calls are TRBV7-8 and TRBJ1-1; D call uncertain. CDR1 is SGHVS, CDR2 FQNEAQ, per germline. The CDR3 runs to 17 residues. Trimming stripped 2 bases from V and 1 base from J, with 17 bases between. The CDR3 bases are TGTGCCAGCAGCTTAAGCCCCGCGGGAGCACCGAACACTGAAGCTTTCTTT. As protein: CASSLSPAGAPNTEAFF.

This clone was observed once. CDR3 DNA sequence: TGTGCCAGCAGTGAATCCCCGCCGGGGGACTATGGCTACACCTTC. It specifies CASSESPPGDYGYTF. This sequence joins TRBV25-1 and TRBJ1-2, with a possible D match to TRBD1 (5 bases). The CDR3 length is 15 residues. CDR1 is MGHDK and CDR2 is SYGVNS in the germline V gene. The V end was cut by 1 base, the J end by 3 bases, with 12 bases between.

V usage is TRBV11-2 and J usage is TRBJ2-7; 7 bases are a match to TRBD2. V gave up 1 base and J gave up 1 base; unmatched junction bases: 1. The CDR3 has 14 amino acids. The germline V gene has CDR1 SGHAT and CDR2 FQNNGV. The CDR3 is CASSLGGGSYEQYF. CDR3 nucleotides: TGTGCCAGCAGCTTAGGGGGGGGTTCCTACGAGCAGTACTTC. The full variable domain, its missing parts supplied by reference TRBV11-2 and TRBJ2-7, is EAGVAQSPRYKIIEKRQSVAFWCNPISGHATLYWYQQILGQGPKLLIQFQNNGVVDDSQLPKDRFSAERLKGVDSTLKIQPAKLEDSAVYLCASSLGGGSYEQYFGPGTRLTVT.

The chain links TRBV5-4 to TRBJ1-3; D is unclear. The CDR3 runs 16 residues. Deletions cut 4 bases from V and 0 bases from J, with 14 bases between. The V gene's germline CDR1 is SGHNT and CDR2 YYREEE (reference sequence). The CDR3 DNA reads as TGTGCCAGCAGCCCAGCACAGCGGAGCTCTGGAAACACCATATATTTT. It specifies CASSPAQRSSGNTIYF.

A single count supports this clone. The chain uses TRBV27 and TRBJ2-5; weak D call: TRBD2 (5 bases). CDR1 and CDR2 (germline): MNHEY, SMNVEV (reference sequence). The CDR3 covers 16 residues. Trimming shortened V by 1 base and J by 5 bases, and 17 bases separated the two germline ends. CDR3 DNA sequence: TGTGCCAGCAGTTTATTCTTCCGGGGTGGGGTGGAGACCCAGTACTTC. As protein: CASSLFFRGGVETQYF.

V gene TRBV27 combines with J gene TRBJ2-1; 9 nucleotides align to TRBD2. The germline V gene encodes CDR1 MNHEY and CDR2 SMNVEV (reference sequence). This CDR3 contains 16 residues. The ends lost 4 bases at V and 2 bases at J; junction bases unmatched: 6. The chain's CDR3 is CASSSPSGVTYNEQFF. In nucleotides, the CDR3 is TGTGCCAGCAGTTCCCCTAGCGGGGTCACCTACAATGAGCAGTTCTTC.